A selection of T cell receptor beta chains follows, all from one sample in a study of vaccination and CD4 T cells after COVID-19. For these TCRs, the target antigens are not known. A single record per CDR3 protein comes from TCRdb applying MiXCR to the PCR reads. The sample holds about 15,000 distinct CDR3 sequences, about half seen once. This specimen consisted of CD4+ T cells from blood, cultured in vitro, obtained before SARS-CoV-2 vaccination. These TCRs come from a human donor who had recovered from COVID-19. CDR3s include the opening cysteine and the closing phenylalanine or tryptophan. A D gene is named only where the DNA matches it firmly. A row's size may be missing; if present it is once, few, many or a size class.

V gene: TRBV28
D gene: TRBD1
J gene: TRBJ1-2
clone size: -
CDR3 protein: CASKTPGQGINYGYTF
CDR3 DNA: TGTGCCAGCAAAACCCCGGGACAGGGCATTAACTATGGCTACACCTTC

V gene: TRBV20-1
D gene: -
J gene: TRBJ1-5
clone size: few
CDR3 protein: CSASARRVNSNQPQHF
CDR3 DNA: TGCAGTGCCTCAGCCCGGCGGGTCAATAGCAATCAGCCCCAGCATTTT

V gene: TRBV18
D gene: TRBD1
J gene: TRBJ1-5
clone size: -
CDR3 protein: CASSPGTGRNQPQHF
CDR3 DNA: TGTGCCAGCTCACCAGGGACAGGGAGGAATCAGCCCCAGCATTTT

V gene: TRBV19
D gene: -
J gene: TRBJ1-1
clone size: few
CDR3 protein: CASSIGGAGTEAFF
CDR3 DNA: TGTGCCAGTAGTATAGGGGGGGCGGGCACTGAAGCTTTCTTT

V gene: TRBV2
D gene: -
J gene: TRBJ2-6
clone size: -
CDR3 protein: CAGSGADGANVLTF
CDR3 DNA: TGTGCCGGCTCGGGGGCGGACGGGGCCAACGTCCTGACTTTC

V gene: TRBV20-1
D gene: -
J gene: TRBJ1-3
clone size: few
CDR3 protein: CSATGTQGNTIYF
CDR3 DNA: TGCAGTGCTACCGGGACTCAGGGAAACACCATATATTTT

V gene: TRBV12-5
D gene: -
J gene: TRBJ1-5
clone size: -
CDR3 protein: CASGLVLGRYSNQPQHF
CDR3 DNA: TGTGCTAGTGGTTTGGTACTGGGCAGGTATAGCAATCAGCCCCAGCATTTT

V gene: TRBV2
D gene: TRBD1
J gene: TRBJ1-5
clone size: -
CDR3 protein: CASTQTWTGSQPQHF
CDR3 DNA: TGTGCCAGCACCCAAACATGGACAGGGAGTCAGCCCCAGCATTTT

V gene: TRBV19
D gene: -
J gene: TRBJ2-5
clone size: -
CDR3 protein: CASSIWGAETQYF
CDR3 DNA: TGTGCCAGTAGTATATGGGGGGCGGAGACCCAGTACTTC

V gene: TRBV6-2/TRBV6-3
D gene: TRBD2
J gene: TRBJ2-3
clone size: -
CDR3 protein: CASSPIGTSGSDTQYF
CDR3 DNA: TGTGCCAGCAGTCCAATCGGGACTAGCGGGAGTGATACGCAGTATTTT

V gene: TRBV2
D gene: -
J gene: TRBJ2-2
clone size: -
CDR3 protein: CASSPGLQAGELFF
CDR3 DNA: TGTGCCAGCAGTCCCGGACTCCAGGCCGGGGAGCTGTTTTTT

V gene: TRBV27
D gene: TRBD1
J gene: TRBJ1-1
clone size: -
CDR3 protein: CASSLTDRVKAFF
CDR3 DNA: TGTGCCAGCAGTTTAACGGACAGGGTAAAAGCTTTCTTT

V gene: TRBV10-3
D gene: -
J gene: TRBJ1-2
clone size: -
CDR3 protein: CAISEWREEGGYTF
CDR3 DNA: TGTGCCATCAGTGAGTGGAGGGAGGAGGGTGGCTACACCTTC

V gene: TRBV29-1
D gene: TRBD1
J gene: TRBJ1-5
clone size: -
CDR3 protein: CSARTGGRNQPQHF
CDR3 DNA: TGCAGCGCCCGGACAGGGGGGCGCAATCAGCCCCAGCATTTT

V gene: TRBV7-9
D gene: -
J gene: TRBJ2-1
clone size: -
CDR3 protein: CASKPIGGFF
CDR3 DNA: TGTGCCAGCAAACCGATAGGAGGGTTCTTC

V gene: TRBV4-3
D gene: -
J gene: TRBJ1-5
clone size: -
CDR3 protein: CASSQDVGQPQHF
CDR3 DNA: TGCGCCAGCAGCCAAGATGTGGGTCAGCCCCAGCATTTT

V gene: TRBV20-1
D gene: -
J gene: TRBJ2-7
clone size: -
CDR3 protein: CSARADYEQYF
CDR3 DNA: TGCAGTGCTAGGGCGGACTACGAGCAGTACTTC

V gene: TRBV6-2/TRBV6-3
D gene: TRBD2
J gene: TRBJ2-1
clone size: -
CDR3 protein: CASSYPPSGSVEQFF
CDR3 DNA: TGTGCCAGCAGTTACCCCCCTAGCGGGAGCGTTGAGCAGTTCTTC

V gene: TRBV6-1
D gene: -
J gene: TRBJ1-2
clone size: -
CDR3 protein: CASSEVGTGAGAHTF
CDR3 DNA: -

V gene: TRBV20-1
D gene: -
J gene: TRBJ2-3
clone size: -
CDR3 protein: CSARDLRDSLTDTQYF
CDR3 DNA: TGCAGTGCTAGAGATCTCAGGGATTCGCTCACAGATACGCAGTATTTT

V gene: TRBV6-2/TRBV6-3
D gene: -
J gene: TRBJ2-1
clone size: -
CDR3 protein: CASSYSTEYNEQFF
CDR3 DNA: TGTGCCAGCAGTTACTCGACAGAGTACAATGAGCAGTTCTTC

V gene: TRBV2
D gene: -
J gene: TRBJ2-2
clone size: -
CDR3 protein: CASRQGGNTGELFF
CDR3 DNA: TGTGCCAGCAGGCAGGGTGGGAACACCGGGGAGCTGTTTTTT

V gene: TRBV6-1
D gene: -
J gene: TRBJ1-1
clone size: -
CDR3 protein: CASRNGLESNGNTEAFF
CDR3 DNA: TGTGCCAGCAGAAACGGTCTTGAGTCCAACGGGAACACTGAAGCTTTCTTT

V gene: TRBV7-9
D gene: TRBD2
J gene: TRBJ2-7
clone size: -
CDR3 protein: CASSLTLAGGHSAYEQYF
CDR3 DNA: TGTGCCAGCAGCTTAACGCTAGCGGGAGGGCACTCAGCCTACGAGCAGTACTTC